The text below deals with one TCR beta chain. The entry originates in a study of blood T cell repertoires in COVID-19. Study-wide background: The analysed material was cDNA or gDNA that came from T cells, B-cell-depleted T cells, or PBMCs.

Data came from immunoSEQ multiplex PCR; TCRdb stores just in-frame clones and leaves some out. The data contain fewer than 250,000 clones, about 94% of them seen just once; the ten biggest clones take up approximately 0.77%. This sequence was found in a man in his 60s with COVID-19, enrolled during active disease. The sequenced material came from peripheral blood.

CDR3 coding DNA: TGTGCCAGCAGCAAAGGTCCTAGCGGGAGGCAGTATTTT. This gives the protein CASSKGPSGRQYF. The chain recombines TRBV21-1 with TRBJ2-3; TRBD2 was called by the table and not checked on the DNA. TRBV21-1 is termed a pseudogene. There are 13 residues in the CDR3.